One and the same sample provided the 15 T cell receptor beta chains below, sequenced in a study of T-cell memory formation after mild COVID-19 (dated by TCRdb to about 2021). The library was produced with 5' RACE. Sequencing relied on an Illumina NovaSeq 6000. The public reads were run again by TCRdb, first through fastp at Q25 and then through MiXCR, and only productive beta chains were kept. CDR3 protein duplicates are merged, each entry listing the most common genes and DNA. This sample holds fewer than 700,000 distinct CDR3 sequences; 18% were observed only once. The ten largest account for around 12% of the sample. Sequencing was carried out using PBMCs or a T cell subset sorted from them (not recorded which). The receptors were sampled from an adult woman who had mild COVID-19 (a few samples of this study predate the infection). The sample titles of this study are shuffled in the database, so cell type and time point are left out; the donor was told from shared clones.

The chain recombines TRBV29-1 with TRBJ2-1, with D unresolved. Trimming took 5 bases from V and 2 from J, leaving 7 bases between them. The CDR3 loop spans 12 amino acids. Per germline, CDR1 SQVTM and CDR2 ANQGSEA. The CDR3 DNA follows: TGCAGCGTTTCCACCACCTACAATGAGCAGTTCTTC. Encoded protein: CSVSTTYNEQFF.

This clonotype came up a few times. The V and J genes are TRBV19 and TRBJ1-5, with 8 bases fitting TRBD1. The CDR3 totals 14 residues. The ends lost 9 bases at V and 9 bases at J; junction bases unmatched: 13. The germline CDR1 and CDR2 sequences are LNHDA and SQIVND (reference sequence). The DNA of the CDR3 is TGTGCCAGCAGGACAGGGCAGGGGGTTCGGCCCCAGCATTTT. Translating it yields CASRTGQGVRPQHF.

This clonotype has just a few counts. V and J are TRBV24-1 and TRBJ2-1; 7 bases align to TRBD1. Germline CDR1 is KGHDR and CDR2 is SFDVKD. The ends lost 5 bases at V and 3 bases at J; junction bases unmatched: 6. CDR3 length: 15 amino acids. The CDR3 bases are TGTGCCACCAGTGGCCCGGGACAGCGCTACAATGAGCAGTTCTTC. It encodes CATSGPGQRYNEQFF.

This rearrangement joins TRBV29-1 to TRBJ2-5, with D uncertain. The CDR3 is 15 amino acids. V dropped 4 bases and J dropped 0 bases, with 15 bases sitting between them. The germline V gene has CDR1 SQVTM and CDR2 ANQGSEA. Here the CDR3 DNA reads TGCAGCGTTGCGAGCCAGCTTACGTACCAAGAGACCCAGTACTTC. It encodes CSVASQLTYQETQYF.

This clonotype was detected only a few times. V usage is TRBV7-9 and J usage is TRBJ2-7, with TRBD2 identical over 11 bases. This CDR3 has 14 amino acids. CDR1 is SEHNR, CDR2 FQNEAQ, per germline (reference sequence). V was clipped by 4 bases and J by 3 bases; unmatched bases: 2. CDR3 region: CASSSGLADYEQYF. CDR3 nucleotides: TGTGCCAGCAGCTCGGGACTAGCGGACTACGAGCAGTACTTC.

In this sample, this clonotype turned up a few times. V gene TRBV7-9 combines with J gene TRBJ2-1; 10 bases fit TRBD2. The length of the CDR3 is 16 residues. The ends lost 0 bases at V and 6 bases at J; junction bases unmatched: 5. Germline assignment: CDR1 SEHNR and CDR2 FQNEAQ (reference sequence). The CDR3 is CASSLAPAGGPNEQFF. CDR3 bases: TGTGCCAGCAGCTTAGCTCCAGCGGGGGGGCCCAATGAGCAGTTCTTC.

This chain joins TRBV19 and TRBJ1-5; the match to TRBD1 covers 12 bases. CDR3 length: 15 residues. Germline lookup yields CDR1 LNHDA and CDR2 SQIVND (reference sequence). The V segment lost 6 bases and the J segment 5 bases; nucleotides outside the gene matches: 5. The CDR3 region is CASSIRDRGHQPQHF. CDR3 DNA: TGTGCCAGTAGCATCCGGGACAGGGGGCATCAGCCCCAGCATTTT.

This clonotype was counted many times. The CDR3 sequence: CASSLVTGGGNEQFF. The DNA of the CDR3 is TGTGCCAGCAGCTTAGTTACGGGAGGAGGCAATGAGCAGTTCTTC. V and J are TRBV7-9 and TRBJ2-1, with TRBD2 matching 7 bases. V gave up 1 base and J gave up 6 bases; unmatched junction bases: 6. CDR1 and CDR2 from the germline V gene are SEHNR and FQNEAQ (reference sequence). The CDR3 covers 15 residues.

This clonotype was seen a handful of times. V is TRBV30 and J is TRBJ2-1; a weak D match, TRBD1 (6 bases). The V gene's germline CDR1 is GTSNPN and CDR2 SVGIG (reference sequence). CDR3 length equals 15 residues. The V end was cut by 0 bases, the J end by 3 bases, with 12 bases between. Written as DNA, the CDR3 is TGTGCCTGGAGTGTAGGGGACACCTTCTACAATGAGCAGTTCTTC. It specifies CAWSVGDTFYNEQFF. The entire variable domain, with the rest obtained from reference TRBV30 and TRBJ2-1, is as follows: SQTIHQWPATLVQPVGSPLSLECTVEGTSNPNLYWYRQAAGRGLQLLFYSVGIGQISSEVPQNLSASRPQDRQFILSSKKLLLSDSGFYLCAWSVGDTFYNEQFFGPGTRLTVL.

V is TRBV30 and J is TRBJ1-1; D perhaps matches TRBD1 (5 bases). The ends were cut back, 0 bases at V and 5 bases at J, with 10 bases in the middle. This CDR3 has 13 amino acids. Germline CDR1 GTSNPN, CDR2 SVGIG (reference sequence). The CDR3 coding sequence is TGTGCCTGGAGTGTCTCTCGGGGGACTGAAGCTTTCTTT. It encodes CAWSVSRGTEAFF.

The sample holds many counts of this clonotype. The chain links TRBV6-4 to TRBJ2-3, with TRBD2 identical over 7 bases. Germline CDR1 is MRHNA and CDR2 is SNTAGT. Losses at the gene ends were 5 bases for V and 1 base for J; bases not matched to a gene: 9. The length of the CDR3 is 16 residues. The CDR3: CASSSSGTKGTDTQYF. The CDR3 DNA is TGTGCCAGCAGTTCCTCCGGGACTAAAGGCACAGATACGCAGTATTTT.

This clonotype appeared a few times. The chain is built from TRBV5-1 and TRBJ2-7, with D uncertain. The germline CDR1 and CDR2 sequences are SGHRS and YFSETQ. This CDR3 is built from 15 residues. The V end lost 9 bases, the J end lost 2 bases, and 21 bases lay between the germline ends. The CDR3 nucleotides are TGCGCCATGTTTATCAATCCCCACTCACCCTACGAGCAGTACTTC. Amino acid sequence: CAMFINPHSPYEQYF.

The chain uses TRBV4-1 and TRBJ1-1, with D unresolved. Trimming removed 3 bases from V and 11 bases from J, with 16 bases in between. The CDR3 loop spans 13 amino acids. CDR1 is MGHRA, CDR2 YSYEKL, per germline. CDR3 coding DNA: TGCGCCAGCAGCCACCCGTTCCGCAGAGGGGCTTTCTTT. Residues: CASSHPFRRGAFF.

The rearrangement joins TRBV6-6 to TRBJ2-7, with 7 positions matching TRBD1. The V gene's germline CDR1 is MNHNY and CDR2 SVGAGI (reference sequence). V dropped 7 bases and J dropped 6; count of bases not matched to a gene: 9. The CDR3 runs to 13 residues. CDR3 loop: CASNQDRVGEQYF. CDR3 nucleotide sequence: TGTGCCAGCAACCAAGACAGGGTCGGCGAGCAGTACTTC.

The chain combines TRBV2 with TRBJ1-1, with D possibly being TRBD1 (6 bases). CDR3 length: 14 amino acids. V gave up 5 bases and J gave up 6 bases, with 16 bases separating them. Germline-derived CDR1 and CDR2 are SNHLY and FYNNEI. The CDR3 loop reads CASSSQGGVAEAFF. In DNA form, the CDR3 reads TGTGCCAGCAGTTCACAGGGTGGGGTTGCTGAAGCTTTCTTT.